The 19 T cell receptor beta chains below all came from one sample that was sequenced in a study of monozygotic twins with inflammatory bowel disease. TCRdb reprocessed the 5' RACE reads, keeping one entry per CDR3 protein, no DNA. This sample contains approximately 150,000 distinct CDR3 sequences. Sequenced: blood. The receptors derive from a human donor with ulcerative colitis or Crohn's disease, or a healthy co-twin of an affected twin (not recorded which).

The chain has TRBV12-3 or TRBV12-4 and TRBJ2-5; TCRdb's D gene call, TRBD2, goes unchecked for lack of DNA. CDR3 length: 14 amino acids. The CDR3 loop reads CASTRLAGQETQYF.

This chain joins TRBV20-1 and TRBJ1-1. This CDR3 is 14 amino acids long. Germline values: CDR1 DFQATT, CDR2 SNEGSKA (reference sequence). CDR3 region: CSATLRGLDTEAFF.

The V gene is TRBV30, the J gene TRBJ2-4. Germline-derived CDR1 and CDR2 are GTSNPN and SVGIG (reference sequence). The CDR3 has 13 amino acids. The CDR3 here is CAWSLTTKNMQYF.

The rearrangement links TRBV6-1 to TRBJ2-1. The CDR3 loop spans 14 amino acids. Germline CDR1 reads MNHNS; CDR2 reads SASEGT. The CDR3 is CASSGYSSYNEQFF.

This chain connects TRBV5-1 to TRBJ2-1; the TCRdb D gene call, TRBD2, has no DNA to confirm it. CDR3 length equals 14 residues. Germline V gene lookup returns CDR1 SGHRS and CDR2 YFSETQ. CDR3: CASSLWRERNEQFF.

This chain connects TRBV10-3 to TRBJ1-5; TCRdb's D call, TRBD1, is unchecked because there is no DNA. Germline assignment: CDR1 ENHRY and CDR2 SYGVKD. The CDR3 consists of 13 residues. The chain's CDR3 is CAIRQGPNQPQHF.

The gene calls are TRBV13 and TRBJ1-1; TCRdb's D call, TRBD1, is unchecked because there is no DNA. The CDR3 contains 18 residues. Germline loops: CDR1 PRHDT, CDR2 FYEKMQ (reference sequence). Here the CDR3 reads CASSLAHTPSLMNTEAFF.

The chain uses TRBV7-2 and TRBJ2-5; the D call from TCRdb, TRBD2, cannot be confirmed without DNA. The CDR3 has 15 residues. Looked up from germline, CDR1 is SGHTA and CDR2 is FQGNSA. This CDR3 reads CASSPSGVIGETQYF.

The chain has TRBV5-1 and TRBJ1-2; lacking DNA, the TRBD1 call made by TCRdb goes unchecked. CDR3 length equals 17 residues. Germline assignment: CDR1 SGHRS and CDR2 YFSETQ. This CDR3 is CASSLTTSATEAYGYTF.

The rearrangement links TRBV5-1 to TRBJ2-5; TCRdb proposes TRBD1, but this gene call is untestable without DNA. Looked up from germline, CDR1 is SGHRS and CDR2 is YFSETQ. The CDR3 is 14 residues long. The CDR3 region is CASSETDIGETQYF. Variable domain in full (rest from reference TRBV5-1 and TRBJ2-5): KAGVTQTPRYLIKTRGQQVTLSCSPISGHRSVSWYQQTPGQGLQFLFEYFSETQRNKGNFPGRFSGRQFSNSRSEMNVSTLELGDSALYLCASSETDIGETQYFGPGTRLLVL.

V and J are TRBV7-6 and TRBJ2-2; TCRdb outputs TRBD1, but without DNA this stays unchecked. The germline CDR1 and CDR2 sequences are SGHVS and FNYEAQ. The CDR3 loop spans 15 amino acids. The CDR3 loop reads CASSDRGLVTGELFF.

The chain recombines TRBV7-2 with TRBJ1-2; TCRdb reports TRBD1, a call that lacks DNA to check it against. Germline CDR1 SGHTA, CDR2 FQGNSA. The CDR3 consists of 15 residues. CDR3 residues: CASSLVSQGSYGYTF.

V gene TRBV7-2 combines with J gene TRBJ1-6; the D call of TRBD1 rests on TCRdb alone, since no DNA is present to check it. Germline V gene sequence: CDR1 SGHTA, CDR2 FQGNSA. The CDR3 runs to 14 residues. The chain's CDR3 is CASSGQVIYSPLHF.

V gene TRBV4-1 combines with J gene TRBJ1-4; the D call of TRBD1 rests on TCRdb alone, since no DNA is present to check it. From germline, CDR1 is MGHRA and CDR2 YSYEKL. The CDR3 is made up of 15 amino acids. The chain's CDR3 is CASSRVRGLNEKLFF.

The chain carries TRBV5-1 and TRBJ1-1; TCRdb designates TRBD1, a call that cannot be tested without DNA. Per the germline V gene, CDR1 is SGHRS and CDR2 is YFSETQ. The CDR3 spans 12 residues. The CDR3 sequence is CASGQTNTEAFF.

The V gene is TRBV6-2 or TRBV6-3, the J gene TRBJ2-2. CDR1 is MNHEY and CDR2 is SVGEGT in the germline V gene. CDR3 length: 12 amino acids. The CDR3 reads CASRHPTGELFF.

The CDR3 sequence: CASSSSRGTQYF. The chain joins TRBV6-2 or TRBV6-3 to TRBJ2-3. CDR1 is MNHEY and CDR2 is SVGEGT in the germline V gene. The CDR3 consists of 12 residues.

J is TRBJ1-1 and V is TRBV5-6; the D call of TRBD1 rests on TCRdb alone, since no DNA is present to check it. The CDR3 is 14 residues long. CDR1 SGHDT and CDR2 YYEEEE come from the germline V gene. The CDR3: CASSLYQGSTEAFF.

The chain carries TRBV20-1 and TRBJ2-5. Germline lookup yields CDR1 DFQATT and CDR2 SNEGSKA (reference sequence). This CDR3 has 12 amino acids. The CDR3 reads CSASGGVETQYF.